Listed here is a single T cell receptor beta chain. No antigen is known for it. This CDR3 comprises 15 residues. Germline CDR1 and CDR2: SGHAT and FQNNGV. Trimming took 3 bases from V and 5 from J; bases not matched to a gene: 10. Method: immunoSEQ multiplex PCR; TCRdb's copy keeps in-frame clones and lacks some. The table shows roughly 530,000 clones, with 90% to 96% occurring only once. This record comes from a study of shared clonotypes between healthy human individuals. Study results and caveats: With several donors compared, 4% to 5% of naive CD4 clonotypes were shared. Apart from blood, nothing was sampled; tissue repertoires likely differ. Larger estimated richness was generally seen in naive subsets than in memory subsets.

This receptor was taken from a woman aged 30 to 39 in good health. This chain links TRBV11-2 with TRBJ2-7; TRBD2 matches 7 bases. Material: naive CD4+ T cells sorted from blood. Subset specified: CD45RA+ positively selected. CDR3 protein: CASSFSAGAVDEQYF. As DNA, the CDR3 is TGTGCCAGCAGCTTTTCGGCGGGAGCGGTCGACGAGCAGTACTTC. Full variable domain (missing parts from reference TRBV11-2 and TRBJ2-7): EAGVAQSPRYKIIEKRQSVAFWCNPISGHATLYWYQQILGQGPKLLIQFQNNGVVDDSQLPKDRFSAERLKGVDSTLKIQPAKLEDSAVYLCASSFSAGAVDEQYFGPGTRLTVT.